This T cell receptor (beta chain) was retrieved from a study of response to subunit inactivated influenza vaccine. Study-wide results and caveats: New T cells are recruited in small numbers by each seasonal influenza vaccination, according to the authors' suggestion.

TCRdb processed the RT-PCR reads anew with MiXCR; each CDR3 protein has one entry. The data hold 800,000 or so distinct CDR3 sequences, with over 20% observed a single time. Trimming took 3 bases from V and 4 from J, leaving 12 bases between them. Germline CDR1 reads DFQATT; CDR2 reads SNEGSKA (reference sequence). This CDR3 has 13 amino acids. Points on this clonotype: Its antigen remains unknown.

The sequencing here drew on PBMCs from blood, taken 5 to 6 days after vaccination. The TCR was taken from a man over 45 who received an inactivated influenza vaccine. The chain joins TRBV20-1 to TRBJ2-5, with D perhaps matching TRBD1 (6 bases). The CDR3 loop is CSARDSLGETQYF. The CDR3 DNA follows: TGCAGTGCTAGGGACAGCTTAGGAGAGACCCAGTACTTC.